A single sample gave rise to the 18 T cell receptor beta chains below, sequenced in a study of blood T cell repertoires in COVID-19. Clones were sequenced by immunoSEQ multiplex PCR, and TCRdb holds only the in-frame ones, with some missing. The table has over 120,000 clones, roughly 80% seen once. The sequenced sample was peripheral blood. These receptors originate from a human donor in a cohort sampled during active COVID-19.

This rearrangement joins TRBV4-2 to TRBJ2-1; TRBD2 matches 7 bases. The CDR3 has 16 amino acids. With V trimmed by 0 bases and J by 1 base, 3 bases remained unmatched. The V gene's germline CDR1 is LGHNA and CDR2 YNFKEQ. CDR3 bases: TGTGCCAGCAGCCAAGATTGGGGGGGGTCCTACAATGAGCAGTTCTTC. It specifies CASSQDWGGSYNEQFF.

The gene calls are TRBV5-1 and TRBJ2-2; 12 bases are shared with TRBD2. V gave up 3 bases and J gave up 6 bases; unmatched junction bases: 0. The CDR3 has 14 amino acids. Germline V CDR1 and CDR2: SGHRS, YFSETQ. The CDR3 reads CASSSSGGAGELFF. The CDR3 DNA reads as TGCGCCAGCAGCTCTAGCGGGGGGGCCGGGGAGCTGTTTTTT.

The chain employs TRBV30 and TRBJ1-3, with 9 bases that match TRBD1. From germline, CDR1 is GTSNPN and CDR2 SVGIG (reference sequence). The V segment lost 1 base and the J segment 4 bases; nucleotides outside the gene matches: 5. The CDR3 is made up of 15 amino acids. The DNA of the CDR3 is TGTGCCTGGAGTGAGGGACAGGGAAACGGAAACACCATATATTTT. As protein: CAWSEGQGNGNTIYF.

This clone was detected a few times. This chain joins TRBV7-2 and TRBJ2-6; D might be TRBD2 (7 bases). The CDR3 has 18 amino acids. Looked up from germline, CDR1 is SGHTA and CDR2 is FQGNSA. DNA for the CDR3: TGTGCGGGGGCTAGCGGATCCTTCACCCTCTCTGGGGCCAACGTCCTGACTTTC. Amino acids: CAGASGSFTLSGANVLTF.

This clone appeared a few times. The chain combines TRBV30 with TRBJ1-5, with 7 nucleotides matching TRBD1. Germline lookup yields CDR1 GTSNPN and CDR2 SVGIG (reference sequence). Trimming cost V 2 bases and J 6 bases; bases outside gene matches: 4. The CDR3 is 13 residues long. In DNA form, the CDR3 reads TGTGCCTGGAGTACAGGGGAGGCTCAGCCCCAGCATTTT. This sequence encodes CAWSTGEAQPQHF.

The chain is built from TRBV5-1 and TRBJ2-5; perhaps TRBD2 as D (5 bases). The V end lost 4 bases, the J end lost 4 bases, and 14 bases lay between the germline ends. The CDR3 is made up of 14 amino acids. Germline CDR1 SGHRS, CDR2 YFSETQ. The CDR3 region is CASSPERVGETQYF. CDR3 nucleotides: TGCGCCAGCAGCCCCGAGAGGGTCGGAGAGACCCAGTACTTC.

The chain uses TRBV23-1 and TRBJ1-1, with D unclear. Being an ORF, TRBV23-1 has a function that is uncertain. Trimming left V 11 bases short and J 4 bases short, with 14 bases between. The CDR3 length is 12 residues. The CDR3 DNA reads TGCGCCCCCTTTCGGGGAGTCACTGAAGCTTTCTTT. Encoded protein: CAPFRGVTEAFF.

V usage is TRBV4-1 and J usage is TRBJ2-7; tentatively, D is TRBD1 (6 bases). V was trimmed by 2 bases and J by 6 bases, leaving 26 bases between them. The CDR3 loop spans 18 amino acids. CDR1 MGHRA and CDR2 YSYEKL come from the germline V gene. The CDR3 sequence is CASSQLVGGDYSSLEQYF. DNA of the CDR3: TGCGCCAGCAGCCAACTTGTTGGGGGCGACTATTCATCCCTCGAGCAGTACTTC.

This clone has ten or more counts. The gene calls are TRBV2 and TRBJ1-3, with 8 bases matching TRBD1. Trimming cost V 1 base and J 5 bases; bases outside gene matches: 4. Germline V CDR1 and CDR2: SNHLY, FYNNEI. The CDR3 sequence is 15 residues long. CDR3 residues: CASSEGGQGRNTIYF. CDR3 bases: TGTGCCAGCAGTGAAGGAGGACAGGGTCGAAACACCATATATTTT.

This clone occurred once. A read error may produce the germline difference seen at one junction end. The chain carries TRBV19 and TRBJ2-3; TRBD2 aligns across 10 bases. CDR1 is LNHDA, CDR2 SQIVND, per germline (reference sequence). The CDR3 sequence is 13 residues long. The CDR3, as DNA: TGTGCTAGTAGCGGGGGGAACACAGATACGCAGTATTTT. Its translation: CASSGGNTDTQYF.

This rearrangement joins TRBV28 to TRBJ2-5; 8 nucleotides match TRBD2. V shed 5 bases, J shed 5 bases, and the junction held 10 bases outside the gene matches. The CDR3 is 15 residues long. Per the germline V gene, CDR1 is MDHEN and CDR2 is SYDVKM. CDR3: CASSHTSGDGETQYF. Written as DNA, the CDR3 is TGTGCCAGCAGTCACACTAGCGGCGACGGGGAGACCCAGTACTTC.

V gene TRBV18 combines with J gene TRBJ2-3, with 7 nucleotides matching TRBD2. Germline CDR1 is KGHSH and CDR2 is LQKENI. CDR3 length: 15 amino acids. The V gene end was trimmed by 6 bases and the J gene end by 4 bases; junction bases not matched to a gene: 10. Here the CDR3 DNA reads TGTGCCAGCTCCTCTCGGGGCGGGAGCTCAGATACGCAGTATTTT. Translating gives CASSSRGGSSDTQYF.

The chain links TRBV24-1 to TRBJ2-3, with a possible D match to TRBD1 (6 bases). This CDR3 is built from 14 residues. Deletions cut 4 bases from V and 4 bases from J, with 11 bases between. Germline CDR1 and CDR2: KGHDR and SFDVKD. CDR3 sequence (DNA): TGTGCCACCAGTGACAGGGGTGGAGCAGATACGCAGTATTTT. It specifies CATSDRGGADTQYF.

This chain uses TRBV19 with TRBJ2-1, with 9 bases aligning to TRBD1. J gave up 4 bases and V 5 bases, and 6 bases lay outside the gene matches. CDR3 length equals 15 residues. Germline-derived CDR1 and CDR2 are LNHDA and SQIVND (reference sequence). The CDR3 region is CASSLGQGGYNEQFF. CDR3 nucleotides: TGTGCCAGTAGTTTGGGACAGGGAGGTTACAATGAGCAGTTCTTC.

The CDR3 is CASSPAGLPPGYTF. The CDR3 nucleotides are TGTGCCAGCAGCCCCGCCGGACTACCGCCTGGCTACACCTTC. The chain employs TRBV7-9 and TRBJ1-2; D is undetermined. Trimming removed 5 bases at V and 7 bases at J, with 17 bases between. The CDR3 runs 14 residues. Germline lookup yields CDR1 SEHNR and CDR2 FQNEAQ (reference sequence).

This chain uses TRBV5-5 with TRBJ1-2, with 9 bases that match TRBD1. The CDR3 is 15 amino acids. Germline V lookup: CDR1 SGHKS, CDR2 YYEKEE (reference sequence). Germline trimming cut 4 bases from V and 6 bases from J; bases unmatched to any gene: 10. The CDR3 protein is CASSGGGTGNNGYTF. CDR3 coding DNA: TGTGCCAGCAGCGGGGGCGGGACAGGGAACAATGGCTACACCTTC. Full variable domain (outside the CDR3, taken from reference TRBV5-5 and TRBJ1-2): DAGVTQSPTHLIKTRGQQVTLRCSPISGHKSVSWYQQVLGQGPQFIFQYYEKEERGRGNFPDRFSARQFPNYSSELNVNALLLGDSALYLCASSGGGTGNNGYTFGSGTRLTVV.

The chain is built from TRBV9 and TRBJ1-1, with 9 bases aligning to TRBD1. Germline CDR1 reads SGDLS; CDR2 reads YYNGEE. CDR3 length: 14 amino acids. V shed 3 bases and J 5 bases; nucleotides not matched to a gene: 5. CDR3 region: CASSGDRVGTEAFF. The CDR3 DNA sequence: TGTGCCAGCAGCGGGGACAGGGTGGGAACTGAAGCTTTCTTT. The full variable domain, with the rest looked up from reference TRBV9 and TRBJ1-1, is DSGVTQTPKHLITATGQRVTLRCSPRSGDLSVYWYQQSLDQGLQFLIQYYNGEERAKGNILERFSAQQFPDLHSELNLSSLELGDSALYFCASSGDRVGTEAFFGQGTRLTVV.

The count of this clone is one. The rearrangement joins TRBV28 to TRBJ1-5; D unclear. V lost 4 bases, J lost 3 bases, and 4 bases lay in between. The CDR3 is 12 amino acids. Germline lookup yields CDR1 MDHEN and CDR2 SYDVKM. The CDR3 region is CASSSPNQPQHF. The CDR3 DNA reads TGTGCCAGCAGTTCTCCCAATCAGCCCCAGCATTTT.